Presented here are 20 T cell receptor beta chains from one specimen sequenced in a study of T cells in Graves' hyperthyroidism and ophthalmopathy. TCR beta CDR3 regions were amplified from RNA transcripts. The HTBI set primed first-round TCR CDR3 RT-PCR. TCRdb re-analysed the multiplex PCR reads in MiXCR, keeping a single row per CDR3 protein. The sample has 550,000 to 700,000 distinct CDR3 sequences, more than 45% seen once. The material sequenced was peripheral blood or thyroid tissue (not recorded which). The source of these receptors is an adult woman with Graves' disease, either hyperthyroidism or ophthalmopathy (not recorded which).

This clonotype has at least ten counts. V gene TRBV29-1 combines with J gene TRBJ2-6; 7 bases map to TRBD2. CDR3 length: 15 residues. V was clipped by 4 bases and J by 4 bases; unmatched bases: 7. Germline loops: CDR1 SQVTM, CDR2 ANQGSEA. CDR3 coding DNA: TGCAGCGTTGGGGTGCACGGGAGGGGGGCCAACGTCCTGACTTTC. It is translated as CSVGVHGRGANVLTF.

In this sample, this clonotype turned up many times. The chain uses TRBV7-2 and TRBJ2-7; D may be TRBD1 or TRBD2 (6 bases each). The germline V gene has CDR1 SGHTA and CDR2 FQGNSA. The CDR3 is 14 residues long. V lost 6 bases and J lost 1, with 13 bases in between. Here the CDR3 DNA reads TGTGCCAGCAGTTGGGGGGCTTCTTCCTACGAGCAGTACTTC. Its translation: CASSWGASSYEQYF.

The CDR3 DNA reads TGTGCCACCCAGACTAGCGCGGAGTCCTACGAGCAGTACTTC. The encoded protein is CATQTSAESYEQYF. The chain recombines TRBV10-3 with TRBJ2-7; 8 bases align to TRBD2. The germline V gene has CDR1 ENHRY and CDR2 SYGVKD. The CDR3 length is 14 residues. The J segment lost 1 base and the V segment lost 10 bases, leaving 9 bases of the junction unmatched.

This clonotype was counted a single time. The chain is built from TRBV15 and TRBJ2-5; 7 bases align to TRBD1. Germline V gives CDR1 LNHNV, CDR2 YYDKDF (reference sequence). V was pared by 0 bases and J by 2 bases, with 6 bases of the junction left unmatched. This CDR3 has 16 amino acids. CDR3 sequence (DNA): TGTGCCACCAGCAGAGATCGGGGACAGTCTCAAGAGACCCAGTACTTC. This encodes CATSRDRGQSQETQYF.

The chain employs TRBV24-1 and TRBJ1-1; D perhaps matches TRBD1 (6 bases). Germline assignment: CDR1 KGHDR and CDR2 SFDVKD. The V and J ends lost 4 bases and 1 base respectively, with 12 bases between them. The CDR3 consists of 15 residues. CDR3 DNA sequence: TGTGCCACCAGTGACTCAACAGGGACGAACACTGAAGCTTTCTTT. As protein: CATSDSTGTNTEAFF.

The chain couples TRBV25-1 to TRBJ1-2; D remains ambiguous. The V end lost 8 bases, the J end lost 8 bases, and 12 bases lay between the germline ends. Germline V lookup: CDR1 MGHDK, CDR2 SYGVNS. The CDR3 spans 11 residues. The CDR3 loop reads CASGSTGGYTF. In DNA form, the CDR3 reads TGTGCCAGCGGATCAACCGGGGGCTACACCTTC.

V is TRBV5-8 and J is TRBJ1-1; 7 bases align to TRBD1. Germline assignment: CDR1 SGHTS and CDR2 YDEGEE. V gave up 3 bases and J gave up 0 bases; unmatched junction bases: 8. This CDR3 contains 16 residues. The CDR3 region has the DNA TGTGCCAGCAGCTCCGGGACAGCCTCCTTGAACACTGAAGCTTTCTTT. This translates into CASSSGTASLNTEAFF.

CDR3 sequence reads: CASSLVGGALQETQYF. CDR3 nucleotide sequence: TGTGCCAGCAGCCTCGTGGGGGGAGCTCTCCAAGAGACCCAGTACTTC. The gene calls are TRBV7-8 and TRBJ2-5, with D possibly TRBD2 on 6 matching bases. V was clipped by 5 bases and J by 1 base, with 17 bases between them. There are 16 residues in the CDR3. The germline CDR1 and CDR2 sequences are SGHVS and FQNEAQ.

This clonotype was observed a few times. V is TRBV4-1 and J is TRBJ2-7, with TRBD2 matching 7 bases. V lost 4 bases to trimming and J lost 0 bases; unmatched junction nucleotides: 18. This CDR3 is 19 amino acids long. Germline-derived CDR1 and CDR2 are MGHRA and YSYEKL. CDR3 coding DNA: TGCGCCAGCAGCCCCGGGGTTTGGGTGGGGAGGGCCAGCTCCTACGAGCAGTACTTC. Protein sequence: CASSPGVWVGRASSYEQYF.

This rearrangement joins TRBV9 to TRBJ2-2; 8 positions agree with TRBD2. This CDR3 spans 16 amino acids. Germline CDR1 is SGDLS and CDR2 is YYNGEE. Losses at the gene ends were 2 bases for V and 5 bases for J; bases not matched to a gene: 8. In DNA, the CDR3 is TGTGCCAGCAGCGTTACGGGAGGGCCGGGGACCGGGGAGCTGTTTTTT. Its translation: CASSVTGGPGTGELFF.

This clonotype has just a few counts. The J gene is TRBJ1-5, the V gene TRBV20-1; D ambiguous. Germline V gene data show CDR1 as DFQATT and CDR2 as SNEGSKA (reference sequence). The CDR3 sequence is 12 residues long. V was shortened by 3 bases and J by 4 bases, with 7 bases between the two germline ends. For the CDR3, the DNA is TGCAGTGCTAGGATGGGAAATCAGCCCCAGCATTTT. It codes for CSARMGNQPQHF.

The table lists this clonotype with many counts. The chain recombines TRBV5-1 with TRBJ1-5; D is unresolved. Between the trimmed V and J ends, which lost 4 bases and 5 bases, there was a span of 10 bases. Germline loops: CDR1 SGHRS, CDR2 YFSETQ. The CDR3 spans 13 residues. The CDR3 spells CASSLDSYQPQHF. In nucleotides, the CDR3 is TGCGCCAGCAGCCTCGATTCTTATCAGCCCCAGCATTTT.

This sequence joins TRBV10-3 and TRBJ2-5, with D possibly being TRBD1 (6 bases). CDR3 size: 15 residues. Germline V lookup: CDR1 ENHRY, CDR2 SYGVKD. V lost 2 bases and J 5 bases, leaving 15 bases between the germline ends. The chain's CDR3 is CAISEGGQGMETQYF. The DNA of the CDR3 is TGTGCCATCAGTGAGGGGGGACAAGGAATGGAGACCCAGTACTTC.

Note on this clonotype: Given a much more abundant clone one base away, this may be a read error. The V and J genes are TRBV10-3 and TRBJ1-2, with 7 bases lining up with TRBD1. This CDR3 contains 15 residues. The V and J ends lost 11 bases and 2 bases, in that order; junction bases with no gene match: 14. Germline assignment: CDR1 ENHRY and CDR2 SYGVKD. The CDR3 nucleotides read TGTGCCGGCAGTCCCAGGGGGGGCGCAAACTATGGCTACACCTTC. Translating it yields CAGSPRGGANYGYTF.

The chain carries TRBV10-2 and TRBJ2-1; 7 nucleotides match TRBD1. Trimming removed 3 bases from V and 4 bases from J; junction bases left unmatched: 9. Germline V gives CDR1 WSHSY, CDR2 SAAADI. The CDR3 covers 16 residues. The CDR3 DNA reads as TGCGCCAGCAGTGAAACCTCAGGGGGAAGGTACAATGAGCAGTTCTTC. Translating it yields CASSETSGGRYNEQFF.

This sequence joins TRBV30 and TRBJ1-4; the D gene is possibly TRBD1 (5 bases). V dropped 6 bases and J dropped 15 bases, with 23 bases sitting between them. The CDR3 has 13 amino acids. Germline CDR1 and CDR2: GTSNPN and SVGIG (reference sequence). CDR3 coding DNA: TGTGCCTGCCATCCGGGACGGAGACATAAGGTGTTTTTT. Translating gives CACHPGRRHKVFF.

In this sample, this clonotype turned up many times. The genes are TRBV27 and TRBJ1-5, with TRBD1 identical over 7 bases. CDR1 is MNHEY and CDR2 is SMNVEV in the germline V gene (reference sequence). The CDR3 extends over 14 amino acids. V lost 5 bases, J lost 11 bases, and 12 bases stayed unmatched. The CDR3 sequence is CASSPRRGSGAQHF. Here the CDR3 DNA reads TGTGCCAGCAGTCCCCGCAGGGGGAGCGGAGCCCAGCATTTT.

This clonotype has at least ten counts. The chain combines TRBV7-2 with TRBJ2-2; TRBD1 aligns across 8 bases. The V gene's germline CDR1 is SGHTA and CDR2 FQGNSA. This CDR3 spans 14 amino acids. Germline trimming cut 4 bases from V and 5 bases from J; bases unmatched to any gene: 3. DNA of the CDR3: TGTGCCAGCAGCTCCACAGGGGGGACCGGGGAGCTGTTTTTT. This translates into CASSSTGGTGELFF.

This chain links TRBV5-1 with TRBJ1-1; D is possibly TRBD1 (6 bases). Germline V gives CDR1 SGHRS, CDR2 YFSETQ. The CDR3 covers 14 residues. Trimming took off 4 bases at V and 3 bases at J, with 13 bases between the two ends. This CDR3 reads CASSKDSKDTEAFF. CDR3 nucleotide sequence: TGCGCCAGCAGCAAGGACAGCAAGGACACTGAAGCTTTCTTT.

The chain links TRBV6-4 to TRBJ2-1, with D possibly called TRBD1 or TRBD2 (5 bases each). Between the trimmed V and J ends, which lost 2 bases and 10 bases, there was a span of 18 bases. This CDR3 spans 15 amino acids. Germline lookup yields CDR1 MRHNA and CDR2 SNTAGT. CDR3 sequence: CASSDRDLETGEQFF. The CDR3 DNA reads as TGTGCCAGCAGTGACCGGGACCTCGAAACCGGGGAGCAGTTCTTC.